These 29 T cell receptor beta chains share one sample of origin, sequenced in a study of Ad26.COV2.S vaccination and SARS-CoV-2 variants. TCRdb's copy holds only in-frame clones and misses some; the assay was immunoSEQ multiplex PCR. The sample consists of under 150,000 clones, roughly 85% of them appearing once. This material consisted of peripheral blood, taken after recovery from COVID-19. The receptor set was obtained from a human donor who had recovered from COVID-19.

The table lists this clone with a count of one. J is TRBJ1-2 and V is TRBV2; the D gene is possibly TRBD1 (5 bases). The CDR3 length is 15 residues. Trimming took off 4 bases at V and 8 bases at J, with 20 bases between the two ends. CDR1 and CDR2 from the germline V gene are SNHLY and FYNNEI. The CDR3 reads CASSVASGGNEGYTF. The CDR3 region has the DNA TGTGCCAGCAGTGTGGCTTCCGGGGGGAACGAAGGCTACACCTTC.

The chain employs TRBV6-2 or TRBV6-3 and TRBJ1-4; D is possibly TRBD1 (6 bases). V dropped 3 bases and J dropped 7 bases, with 12 bases sitting between them. The CDR3 totals 14 residues. Germline CDR1 MNHEY, CDR2 SVGEGT. The DNA for the CDR3 is TGTGCCAGCAGTTATGGAGGGGGTAGTGAAAAACTGTTTTTT. Translating gives CASSYGGGSEKLFF.

The chain recombines TRBV7-9 with TRBJ1-1, with 10 bases matching TRBD1. The CDR3 contains 16 residues. CDR1 is SEHNR and CDR2 is FQNEAQ in the germline V gene (reference sequence). Trimming removed 3 bases from V and 2 bases from J; junction bases left unmatched: 6. Written as DNA, the CDR3 is TGTGCCAGCAGCTTCGAGACAGGGGGCCTCAACACTGAAGCTTTCTTT. It yields the protein CASSFETGGLNTEAFF.

J is TRBJ2-1 and V is TRBV5-1, with TRBD1 identical over 7 bases. Germline lookup yields CDR1 SGHRS and CDR2 YFSETQ. V dropped 6 bases and J dropped 10; count of bases not matched to a gene: 16. This CDR3 is 15 amino acids long. The chain's CDR3 is CASIPGRDSFEEQFF. CDR3 sequence (DNA): TGCGCCAGCATCCCTGGCCGGGACAGTTTTGAGGAGCAGTTCTTC.

The CDR3 region has the DNA TGTGCCAGCACCGCAGGGGGCTATGGCTACACCTTC. Translation: CASTAGGYGYTF. V and J are TRBV6-7 and TRBJ1-2; 7 bases agree with TRBD1. TRBV6-7 is recorded as an ORF, its role being uncertain. This CDR3 is 12 amino acids long. Losses at the gene ends were 7 bases for V and 4 bases for J; bases not matched to a gene: 3.

This clone showed up just once. The V and J genes are TRBV7-8 and TRBJ1-1; 7 bases line up with TRBD1. Trimming cost V 5 bases and J 0 bases; bases outside gene matches: 6. Germline assignment: CDR1 SGHVS and CDR2 FQNEAQ. The CDR3 is 15 residues long. CDR3: CASSPGGQMNTEAFF. In DNA form, the CDR3 reads TGTGCCAGCAGCCCCGGGGGACAGATGAACACTGAAGCTTTCTTT.

The V and J genes are TRBV5-4 and TRBJ1-6; D is undetermined. Trimming left V 4 bases short and J 8 bases short, with 16 bases between. In germline, CDR1 is SGHNT, CDR2 YYREEE (reference sequence). The CDR3 covers 15 residues. The CDR3 sequence: CASSPFVGRDSPLHF. In DNA, the CDR3 is TGTGCCAGCAGCCCCTTTGTGGGGAGGGATTCACCCCTCCACTTT.

V and J are TRBV13 and TRBJ1-4; D possibly corresponds to TRBD1 (6 bases). The CDR3 length is 14 residues. Germline loops: CDR1 PRHDT, CDR2 FYEKMQ (reference sequence). V was pared by 2 bases and J by 8 bases, with 12 bases between. In nucleotides, the CDR3 is TGTGCCAGCAGCTTAACAGGGTTGGACGAAAAACTGTTTTTT. It codes for CASSLTGLDEKLFF.

As concerns this clone: Its ends do not fully match the called genes, so a read error is possible. The chain is built from TRBV6-2 or TRBV6-3 and TRBJ2-2; weak D call: TRBD1 (6 bases). Germline assignment: CDR1 MNHEY and CDR2 SVGEGT. The CDR3 is 16 residues long. CDR3 in amino acids: CASSNSRDTGPGELFF. CDR3 DNA sequence: TGTGCCAGCAGTAACTCCCGGGACACGGGACCCGGGGAGCTGTTTTTT.

In its sample, this clone was seen a few times. The CDR3 reads CASSLGGTGGDYGYTF. In DNA form, the CDR3 reads TGTGCCAGCAGCTTAGGAGGGACAGGGGGCGACTATGGCTACACCTTC. J is TRBJ1-2 and V is TRBV7-2, with 12 positions matching TRBD1. Trimming removed 1 base from V and 3 bases from J; junction bases left unmatched: 3. This CDR3 is built from 16 residues. Germline values: CDR1 SGHTA, CDR2 FQGNSA.

This sequence joins TRBV27 and TRBJ2-2, with D tentatively TRBD2 (5 bases). V was trimmed by 5 bases and J by 4 bases, leaving 26 bases between them. The germline gives CDR1 MNHEY, CDR2 SMNVEV (reference sequence). The CDR3 runs 19 residues. The CDR3 spells CASSAKLSGHLRATGELFF. The DNA for the CDR3 is TGTGCCAGCAGTGCGAAACTATCCGGGCACTTGAGGGCCACCGGGGAGCTGTTTTTT.

The chain couples TRBV19 to TRBJ1-1; a possible D gene is TRBD1 (6 bases). The V end was cut by 6 bases, the J end by 7 bases, with 18 bases between. The CDR3 is 14 residues long. Germline-derived CDR1 and CDR2 are LNHDA and SQIVND (reference sequence). CDR3: CASSQQGGANEAFF. CDR3 DNA: TGTGCCAGTAGCCAACAAGGGGGTGCGAATGAAGCTTTCTTT.

CDR3: CASSYLQGLGTEAFF. In DNA form, the CDR3 reads TGTGCCAGCAGTTACCTACAGGGGCTGGGAACTGAAGCTTTCTTT. The gene calls are TRBV6-5 and TRBJ1-1, with 7 nucleotides matching TRBD1. The germline V gene encodes CDR1 MNHEY and CDR2 SVGAGI. The V and J ends lost 2 bases and 5 bases, in that order; junction bases with no gene match: 8. The CDR3 loop spans 15 amino acids.

CDR3 sequence reads: CSASTQQGSNQPQHF. CDR3 DNA sequence: TGCAGTGCTAGTACCCAGCAAGGGAGCAATCAGCCCCAGCATTTT. The genes are TRBV20-1 and TRBJ1-5, with no clear D. Germline V gene sequence: CDR1 DFQATT, CDR2 SNEGSKA (reference sequence). CDR3 length: 15 amino acids. Trimming took off 3 bases at V and 1 base at J, with 13 bases between the two ends.

The V call is TRBV4-3, the J call TRBJ2-7; maybe TRBD1 (6 bases). V lost 1 base, J lost 2 bases, and 12 bases lay in between. The CDR3 covers 15 residues. From germline, CDR1 is LGHNA and CDR2 YSLEER. The CDR3 sequence is CASSQGKDRPYEQYF. CDR3 coding DNA: TGCGCCAGCAGCCAAGGGAAAGACAGGCCCTACGAGCAGTACTTC.

This clone was seen a single time. The CDR3, as DNA: TGTGCCAGCAGCTTGTGGGGCCTGGGGGGGGAGCAGTACTTC. Amino acids: CASSLWGLGGEQYF. This chain uses TRBV5-4 with TRBJ2-7; the match to TRBD2 covers 7 bases. The CDR3 consists of 14 residues. The germline gives CDR1 SGHNT, CDR2 YYREEE (reference sequence). V lost 1 base and J lost 7; bases outside the gene matches: 8.

The V call is TRBV28, the J call TRBJ2-2; a weak D match, TRBD2 (6 bases). The V gene lost 10 bases and the J gene lost 3 bases, with 15 bases spanning the gap. This CDR3 has 14 residues. CDR1 is MDHEN, CDR2 SYDVKM, per germline. The CDR3 sequence: CATARGRYTGELFF. CDR3 nucleotides: TGTGCCACCGCTCGGGGGAGGTACACCGGGGAGCTGTTTTTT.

V is TRBV11-2 and J is TRBJ2-7; either TRBD1 or TRBD2 may supply D (5 bases each). V was trimmed by 1 base and J by 3 bases, leaving 13 bases between them. Germline V CDR1 and CDR2: SGHAT, FQNNGV. The CDR3 runs 15 residues. CDR3 region: CASSLGDRVFYEQYF. DNA for the CDR3: TGTGCCAGCAGCTTAGGGGACCGGGTGTTCTACGAGCAGTACTTC.

V gene TRBV6-1 combines with J gene TRBJ2-7; TRBD2 matches 7 bases. The germline CDR1 and CDR2 sequences are MNHNS and SASEGT. The V segment lost 0 bases and the J segment 2 bases; nucleotides outside the gene matches: 10. This CDR3 comprises 17 residues. The CDR3, as DNA: TGTGCCAGCAGTGAAGCGGGAGGGAAGGTAAGGACCTACGAGCAGTACTTC. This sequence encodes CASSEAGGKVRTYEQYF.

This sequence joins TRBV28 and TRBJ1-6; 7 nucleotides line up with TRBD1. Germline CDR1 and CDR2: MDHEN and SYDVKM. Trimming cost V 6 bases and J 9 bases; bases outside gene matches: 8. The length of the CDR3 is 14 residues. The CDR3 loop is CASRGWGQPSPLHF. As DNA, the CDR3 is TGTGCCAGCAGGGGCTGGGGACAGCCTTCACCCCTCCACTTT.

The chain recombines TRBV28 with TRBJ1-4; no clear D. The germline V gene has CDR1 MDHEN and CDR2 SYDVKM. The V end lost 6 bases, the J end lost 7 bases, and 12 bases lay between the germline ends. The CDR3 covers 13 residues. This CDR3 is CASSLRVSEKLFF. The CDR3 DNA reads TGTGCCAGCAGCTTGAGGGTGAGTGAAAAACTGTTTTTT.

The chain combines TRBV7-9 with TRBJ1-2; D remains ambiguous. CDR1 SEHNR and CDR2 FQNEAQ come from the germline V gene (reference sequence). The CDR3 has 15 amino acids. Trimming pared 5 bases from V and 1 base from J, leaving 14 bases between. CDR3 bases: TGTGCCAGCAGCACCCTAGGGCACTTTAACTATGGCTACACCTTC. Its protein product is CASSTLGHFNYGYTF.

V gene TRBV4-3 combines with J gene TRBJ2-1; no definite D call. Per germline, CDR1 LGHNA and CDR2 YSLEER. V gave up 1 base and J gave up 8 bases, with 12 bases separating them. The CDR3 totals 14 residues. The CDR3 nucleotides read TGCGCCAGCAGCCAAGTGAAAGGGATCGATGAGCAGTTCTTC. It is translated as CASSQVKGIDEQFF.

This sequence joins TRBV28 and TRBJ2-2; D is uncertain. The CDR3 extends over 15 amino acids. V lost 7 bases and J 2 bases, leaving 14 bases between the germline ends. Germline V gene data show CDR1 as MDHEN and CDR2 as SYDVKM. The CDR3 region is CASTQPGTNTGELFF. As DNA, the CDR3 is TGTGCCAGCACACAACCGGGCACTAACACCGGGGAGCTGTTTTTT.

This chain links TRBV11-3 with TRBJ1-5, with a tentative D call TRBD1 (5 bases). The CDR3 has 14 amino acids. V was shortened by 3 bases and J by 7 bases, with 13 bases between the two germline ends. The germline gives CDR1 SGHNT, CDR2 YENEEA. DNA of the CDR3: TGTGCCAGCAGCTTCTGGGCAGGGTGGCAGCCCCAGCATTTT. It codes for CASSFWAGWQPQHF.

This clone was counted once. The chain links TRBV18 to TRBJ1-2; TRBD1 might be the D (6 bases). Deletions cut 6 bases from V and 2 bases from J, with 22 bases between. Per the germline V gene, CDR1 is KGHSH and CDR2 is LQKENI. The CDR3 covers 17 residues. The CDR3 loop reads CASSPSPSDRTNYGYTF. The CDR3 coding sequence is TGTGCCAGCTCCCCTTCCCCTTCCGACAGGACCAACTATGGCTACACCTTC. The full variable domain, rest sourced from reference TRBV18 and TRBJ1-2, is NAGVMQNPRHLVRRRGQEARLRCSPMKGHSHVYWYRQLPEEGLKFMVYLQKENIIDESGMPKERFSAEFPKEGPSILRIQQVVRGDSAAYFCASSPSPSDRTNYGYTFGSGTRLTVV.

The chain combines TRBV11-3 with TRBJ2-1, with 7 bases lining up with TRBD2. Germline CDR1 is SGHNT and CDR2 is YENEEA. The CDR3 sequence is 16 residues long. With 4 bases clipped from V and 6 bases from J, the junction kept 12 bases outside the gene matches. CDR3 in amino acids: CASSYDSASGLNEQFF. The DNA of the CDR3 is TGTGCCAGCAGCTACGATTCGGCTAGCGGTCTCAATGAGCAGTTCTTC. Looking up the rest from reference TRBV11-3 and TRBJ2-1 gives the full variable domain: EAGVVQSPRYKIIEKKQPVAFWCNPISGHNTLYWYLQNLGQGPELLIRYENEEAVDDSQLPKDRFSAERLKGVDSTLKIQPAELGDSAVYLCASSYDSASGLNEQFFGPGTRLTVL.

J is TRBJ2-5 and V is TRBV13; 11 bases are shared with TRBD1. V shed 3 bases and J 5 bases; nucleotides not matched to a gene: 8. The CDR3 is 16 amino acids. Germline V gives CDR1 PRHDT, CDR2 FYEKMQ (reference sequence). The CDR3, as DNA: TGTGCCAGCAGCTTCGGGACAGGGGGATTTCGGGAGACCCAGTACTTC. Protein: CASSFGTGGFRETQYF.

The chain has TRBV6-5 and TRBJ1-2, with a weak D call TRBD1 (5 bases). Germline CDR1 MNHEY, CDR2 SVGAGI. V lost 0 bases and J 6 bases, leaving 11 bases between the germline ends. The CDR3 has 14 residues. In nucleotides, the CDR3 is TGTGCCAGCAGTTACTCGAGGGGTGAGAATGGCTACACCTTC. Its translation is CASSYSRGENGYTF.